This T cell receptor (beta chain) derives from a study of CD8 T cells in Susac syndrome. Bulk CD8+ and CD4+ cells came from magnetic negative isolation; CD8+ TEMRA by FACS. Reverse transcription used about 0.45 to 1 ug RNA and random hexamers. Coverage of TCR beta CDR3 amplification by immunoSEQ multiplex PCR extended to 54 Vbeta and 13 Jbeta. TCRdb redid the calling of the immunoSEQ multiplex PCR reads with MiXCR, one entry per CDR3 protein. The sample shows about 120,000 distinct CDR3 sequences, 94% of them seen only once. Trimming pared 3 bases from V and 1 base from J, leaving 7 bases between. This CDR3 contains 14 residues.

The source is a human donor in good health. The chain couples TRBV12-3 or TRBV12-4 to TRBJ1-5, with D tentatively TRBD1 (5 bases). Sequencing was done on a sample of CD4+ T cells from PBMCs. This chain's CDR3 is CASSLTVSNQPQHF. CDR3 bases: TGTGCCAGCAGTTTGACAGTCAGCAATCAGCCCCAGCATTTT.